This entry describes one T cell receptor (beta chain). Its antigen is unidentified. These data come from a study of OX40 agonist ivuxolimab in advanced cancers. Study in general: A male proportion of over 70% was recorded, with mean age around 60 years and range about 23 to 80.

Losses at the gene ends were 1 base for V and 2 bases for J; bases not matched to a gene: 5. CDR1 SGDLS and CDR2 YYNGEE come from the germline V gene. The CDR3 loop spans 15 amino acids. Method: immunoSEQ multiplex PCR; TCRdb's copy keeps in-frame clones and lacks some. The table has about 45,000 clones, 88% seen once. Regarding the study as a whole: The 0.1-3.0 mg/kg partial responders had among the lowest clonal expansion.

This chain links TRBV9 with TRBJ2-5, with 7 bases lining up with TRBD1. The sequencing here drew on CD4+ or CD8+ T cells sorted from blood, taken in a trial of the OX40 agonist ivuxolimab. This sequence was found in an adult with an advanced solid tumor such as melanoma, head and neck, liver or kidney cancer. CDR3: CASSVRDRRQETQYF. The CDR3 region has the DNA TGTGCCAGCAGCGTAAGGGACAGAAGACAAGAGACCCAGTACTTC.